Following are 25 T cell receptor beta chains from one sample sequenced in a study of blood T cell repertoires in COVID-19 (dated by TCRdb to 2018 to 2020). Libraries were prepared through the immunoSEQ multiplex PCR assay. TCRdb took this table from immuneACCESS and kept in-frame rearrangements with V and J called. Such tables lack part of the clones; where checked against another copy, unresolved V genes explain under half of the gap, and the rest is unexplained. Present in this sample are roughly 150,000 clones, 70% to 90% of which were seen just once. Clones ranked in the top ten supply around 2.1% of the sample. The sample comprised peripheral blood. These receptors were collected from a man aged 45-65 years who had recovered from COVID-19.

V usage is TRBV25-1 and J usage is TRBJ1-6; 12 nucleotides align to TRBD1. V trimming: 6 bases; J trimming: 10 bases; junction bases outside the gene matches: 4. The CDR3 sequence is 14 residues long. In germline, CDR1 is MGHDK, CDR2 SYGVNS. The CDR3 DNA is TGTGCCAGCAGCCGGGACAGGGGGCAATCACCCCTCCACTTT. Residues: CASSRDRGQSPLHF.

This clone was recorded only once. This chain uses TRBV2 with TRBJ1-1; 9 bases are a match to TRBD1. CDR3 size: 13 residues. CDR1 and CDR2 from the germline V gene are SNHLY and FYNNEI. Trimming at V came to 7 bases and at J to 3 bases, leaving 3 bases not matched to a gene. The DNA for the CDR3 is TGTGCCAGCACAAGGGACAGGGACACTGAAGCTTTCTTT. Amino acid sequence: CASTRDRDTEAFF.

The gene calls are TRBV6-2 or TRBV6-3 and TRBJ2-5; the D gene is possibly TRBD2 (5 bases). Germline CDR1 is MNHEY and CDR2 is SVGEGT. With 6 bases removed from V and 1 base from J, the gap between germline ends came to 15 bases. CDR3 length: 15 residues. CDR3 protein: CASSRTEGSQETQYF. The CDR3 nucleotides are TGTGCCAGCAGCCGGACTGAGGGATCCCAAGAGACCCAGTACTTC.

The CDR3 region is CASTRGPDTEAFF. The DNA for the CDR3 is TGTGCCAGCACCCGAGGGCCCGACACTGAAGCTTTCTTT. This rearrangement joins TRBV11-1 to TRBJ1-1, with D uncertain. The CDR3 length is 13 residues. The germline V and J ends were trimmed by 7 bases and 3 bases, with 12 bases remaining between them. The germline V gene has CDR1 SGHAT and CDR2 FQDESV (reference sequence).

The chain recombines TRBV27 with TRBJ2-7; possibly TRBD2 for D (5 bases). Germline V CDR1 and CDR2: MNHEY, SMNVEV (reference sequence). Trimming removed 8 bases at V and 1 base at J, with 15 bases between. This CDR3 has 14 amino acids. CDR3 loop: CASQIGGGSYEQYF. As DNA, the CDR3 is TGTGCCAGCCAGATTGGCGGCGGGTCCTACGAGCAGTACTTC.

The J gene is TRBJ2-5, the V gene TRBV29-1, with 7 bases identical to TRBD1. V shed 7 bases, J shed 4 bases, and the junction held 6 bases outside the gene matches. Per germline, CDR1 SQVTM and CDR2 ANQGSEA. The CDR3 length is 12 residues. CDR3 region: CSAAYRGETQYF. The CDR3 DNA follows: TGCAGCGCAGCATACAGGGGAGAGACCCAGTACTTC.

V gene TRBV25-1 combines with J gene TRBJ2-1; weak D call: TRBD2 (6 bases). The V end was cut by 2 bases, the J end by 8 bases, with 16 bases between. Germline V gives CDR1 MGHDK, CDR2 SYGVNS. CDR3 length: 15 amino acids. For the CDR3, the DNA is TGTGCCAGCAGTGAACCCAGGCGGGGAGGTTATGAGCAGTTCTTC. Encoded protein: CASSEPRRGGYEQFF.

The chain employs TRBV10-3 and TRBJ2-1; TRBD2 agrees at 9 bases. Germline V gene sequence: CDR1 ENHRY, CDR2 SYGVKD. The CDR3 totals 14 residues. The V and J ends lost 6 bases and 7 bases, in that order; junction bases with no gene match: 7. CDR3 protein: CAIREAGGRNEQFF. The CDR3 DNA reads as TGTGCCATCAGAGAAGCGGGAGGAAGGAATGAGCAGTTCTTC.

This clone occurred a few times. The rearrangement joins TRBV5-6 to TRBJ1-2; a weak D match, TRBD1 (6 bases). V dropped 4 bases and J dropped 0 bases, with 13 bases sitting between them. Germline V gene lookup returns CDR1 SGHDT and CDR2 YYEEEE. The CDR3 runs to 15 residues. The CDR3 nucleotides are TGTGCCAGCAGCCCGGACAGTAAAGCTAACTATGGCTACACCTTC. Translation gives CASSPDSKANYGYTF.

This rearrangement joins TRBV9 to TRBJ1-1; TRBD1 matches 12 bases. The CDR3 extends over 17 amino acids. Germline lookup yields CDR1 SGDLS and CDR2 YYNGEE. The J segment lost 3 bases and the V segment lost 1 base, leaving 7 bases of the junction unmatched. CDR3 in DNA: TGTGCCAGCAGCGTATATGGGACAGGGGGCAAATACACTGAAGCTTTCTTT. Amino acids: CASSVYGTGGKYTEAFF.

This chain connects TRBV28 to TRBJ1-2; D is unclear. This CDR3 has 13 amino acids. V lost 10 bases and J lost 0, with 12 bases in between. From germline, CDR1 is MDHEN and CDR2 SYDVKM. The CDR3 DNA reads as TGTGCCACTTCGGTTGCGGCTAACTATGGCTACACCTTC. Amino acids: CATSVAANYGYTF.

The CDR3: CASSLQNYGYTF. The CDR3 DNA reads as TGTGCCAGCAGCTTACAGAACTATGGCTACACCTTC. The chain recombines TRBV11-2 with TRBJ1-2, with no clear D. Germline loops: CDR1 SGHAT, CDR2 FQNNGV. The CDR3 has 12 residues. V lost 2 bases and J 2 bases, leaving 3 bases between the germline ends.

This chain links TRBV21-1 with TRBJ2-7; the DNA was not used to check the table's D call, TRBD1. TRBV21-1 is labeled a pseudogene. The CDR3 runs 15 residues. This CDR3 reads CASSKVVGRVREQYF. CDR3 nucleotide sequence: TGTGCCAGCAGCAAAGTGGTAGGCAGGGTGAGAGAGCAGTACTTC.

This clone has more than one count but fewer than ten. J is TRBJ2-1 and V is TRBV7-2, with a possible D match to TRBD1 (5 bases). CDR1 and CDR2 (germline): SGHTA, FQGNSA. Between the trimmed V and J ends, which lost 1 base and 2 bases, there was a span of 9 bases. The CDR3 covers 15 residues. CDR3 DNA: TGTGCCAGCAGCTTAGGGGGCAGTACCTACAATGAGCAGTTCTTC. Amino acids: CASSLGGSTYNEQFF. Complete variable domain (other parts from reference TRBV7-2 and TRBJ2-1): GAGVSQSPSNKVTEKGKDVELRCDPISGHTALYWYRQSLGQGLEFLIYFQGNSAPDKSGLPSDRFSAERTGGSVSTLTIQRTQQEDSAVYLCASSLGGSTYNEQFFGPGTRLTVL.

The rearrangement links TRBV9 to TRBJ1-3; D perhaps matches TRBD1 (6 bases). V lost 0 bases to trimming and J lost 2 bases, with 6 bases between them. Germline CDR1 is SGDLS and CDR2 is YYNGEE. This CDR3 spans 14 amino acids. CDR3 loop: CASSVEGAGNTIYF. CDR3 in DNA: TGTGCCAGCAGCGTAGAGGGGGCTGGAAACACCATATATTTT. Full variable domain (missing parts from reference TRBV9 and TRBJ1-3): DSGVTQTPKHLITATGQRVTLRCSPRSGDLSVYWYQQSLDQGLQFLIQYYNGEERAKGNILERFSAQQFPDLHSELNLSSLELGDSALYFCASSVEGAGNTIYFGEGSWLTVV.

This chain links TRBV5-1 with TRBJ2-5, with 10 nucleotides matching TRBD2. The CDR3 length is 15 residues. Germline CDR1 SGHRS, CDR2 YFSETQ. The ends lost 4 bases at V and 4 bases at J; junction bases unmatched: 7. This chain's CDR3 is CASSRLAGDVETQYF. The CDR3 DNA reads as TGCGCCAGCAGCCGGCTAGCGGGGGATGTAGAGACCCAGTACTTC.

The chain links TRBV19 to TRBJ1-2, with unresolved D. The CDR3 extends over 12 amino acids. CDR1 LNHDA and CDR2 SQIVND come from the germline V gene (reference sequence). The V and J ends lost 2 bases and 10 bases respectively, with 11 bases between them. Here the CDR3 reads CASSISHGDYTF. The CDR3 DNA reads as TGTGCCAGTAGTATATCCCACGGGGACTACACCTTC. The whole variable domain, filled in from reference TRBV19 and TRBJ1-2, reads DGGITQSPKYLFRKEGQNVTLSCEQNLNHDAMYWYRQDPGQGLRLIYYSQIVNDFQKGDIAEGYSVSREKKESFPLTVTSAQKNPTAFYLCASSISHGDYTFGSGTRLTVV.

CDR3 nucleotides: TGTGCCAGCAGCTTGGCCCAGGGGGCGCCGCACGAGCAGTACTTC. This encodes CASSLAQGAPHEQYF. The chain employs TRBV5-4 and TRBJ2-7; 8 bases line up with TRBD1. The germline V gene encodes CDR1 SGHNT and CDR2 YYREEE (reference sequence). This CDR3 is built from 15 residues. With V trimmed by 0 bases and J by 5 bases, 7 bases remained unmatched.

CDR3 sequence (DNA): TGTGCCAGCAGTGACCGGACAGGGTCTGATGGCTACACCTTC. It yields the protein CASSDRTGSDGYTF. The chain is built from TRBV6-1 and TRBJ1-2, with 8 nucleotides matching TRBD1. The CDR3 runs to 14 residues. Germline V lookup: CDR1 MNHNS, CDR2 SASEGT. The V and J ends lost 3 bases and 6 bases, in that order; junction bases with no gene match: 6.

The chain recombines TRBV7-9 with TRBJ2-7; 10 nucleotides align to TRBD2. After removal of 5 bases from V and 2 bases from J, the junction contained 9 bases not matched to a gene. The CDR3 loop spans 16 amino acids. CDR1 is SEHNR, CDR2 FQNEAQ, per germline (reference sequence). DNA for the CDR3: TGTGCCAGCAGCCCCAAACCGACTAGCGGGCCCTACGAGCAGTACTTC. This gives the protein CASSPKPTSGPYEQYF.

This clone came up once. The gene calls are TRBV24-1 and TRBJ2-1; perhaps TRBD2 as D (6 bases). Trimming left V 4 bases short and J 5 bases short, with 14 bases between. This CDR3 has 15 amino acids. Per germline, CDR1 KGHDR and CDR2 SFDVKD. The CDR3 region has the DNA TGTGCCACCAGTGACCCTAAGCGGGTAGACAATGAGCAGTTCTTC. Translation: CATSDPKRVDNEQFF.

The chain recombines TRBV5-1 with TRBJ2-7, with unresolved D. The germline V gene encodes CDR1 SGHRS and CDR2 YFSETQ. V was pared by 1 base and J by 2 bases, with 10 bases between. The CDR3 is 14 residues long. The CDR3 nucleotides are TGCGCCAGCAGCTTGTCCGGTGGGCCCTACGAGCAGTACTTC. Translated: CASSLSGGPYEQYF.

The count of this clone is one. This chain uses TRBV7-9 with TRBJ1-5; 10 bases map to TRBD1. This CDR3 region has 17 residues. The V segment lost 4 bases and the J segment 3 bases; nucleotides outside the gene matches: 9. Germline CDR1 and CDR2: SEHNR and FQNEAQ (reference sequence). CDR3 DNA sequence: TGTGCCAGCAGCTCCGACCGGGACAGGGGACTCAATCAGCCCCAGCATTTT. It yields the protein CASSSDRDRGLNQPQHF.

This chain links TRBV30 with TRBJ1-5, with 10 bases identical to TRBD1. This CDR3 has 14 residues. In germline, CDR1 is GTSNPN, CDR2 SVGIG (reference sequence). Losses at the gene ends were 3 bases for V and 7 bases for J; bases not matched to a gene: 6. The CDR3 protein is CAWSQDRGEQPQHF. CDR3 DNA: TGTGCCTGGAGCCAGGACAGGGGGGAACAGCCCCAGCATTTT. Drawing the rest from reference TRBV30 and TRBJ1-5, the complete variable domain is SQTIHQWPATLVQPVGSPLSLECTVEGTSNPNLYWYRQAAGRGLQLLFYSVGIGQISSEVPQNLSASRPQDRQFILSSKKLLLSDSGFYLCAWSQDRGEQPQHFGDGTRLSIL.

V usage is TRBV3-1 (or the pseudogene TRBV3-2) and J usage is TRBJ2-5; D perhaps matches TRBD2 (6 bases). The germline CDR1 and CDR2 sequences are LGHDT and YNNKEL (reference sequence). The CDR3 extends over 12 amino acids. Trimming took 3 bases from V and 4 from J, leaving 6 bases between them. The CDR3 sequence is CASSHGGETQYF. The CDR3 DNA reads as TGTGCCAGCAGCCACGGGGGAGAGACCCAGTACTTC.